This TCR beta chain was observed in a study of identical twins. TCRdb recomputed calls from the 5' RACE reads with MiXCR, one row per CDR3 protein. The table lists a few hundred thousand distinct CDR3 sequences, 24% of them singletons. The V gene lost 4 bases and the J gene lost 6 bases, with 23 bases spanning the gap. The CDR3 is 17 amino acids. The data also belong to a second study, concerning T cells expressing NK-cell markers.

Sequencing input: CD4+ T cells sorted from blood. The chain recombines TRBV12-3 or TRBV12-4 with TRBJ2-3, with D unclear. The receptor was isolated from a woman aged 18-30 years in good health. CDR3 protein: CASSSGTSVVPSDTQYF. As DNA, the CDR3 is TGTGCCAGCAGTTCAGGCACCTCGGTCGTCCCGTCGGATACGCAGTATTTT.